This entry features one T cell receptor beta chain sequence. Its antigen is not yet known. No base qualities exist here, and no much larger clone lies one base off it. Spanning cysteine to phenylalanine, the CDR3 consists of 11 amino acids. Only the CDR3 region is kept as DNA, spanning 33 bases read in frame from base 1. The junction shows trimming of 4 bases on V and 6 bases on J, plus 8 bases between the germline ends. CDR1 SGHDT and CDR2 YYEEEE are derived from the germline V gene. Libraries were constructed by the immunoSEQ multiplex PCR assay. For the multiplex PCR, a mixture combining 60 forward primers for TCR Vbeta segments and 13 reverse primers for TCR Jbeta segments was used. The CDR3 region of rearranged TCR beta genes was amplified from genomic DNA with a multiplex PCR assay. On the Illumina HiSeq System, the amplified TCR beta libraries were sequenced as 87-base-pair reads. The authors processed their data as follows. In a later analysis, some 80 million unique TCR beta chains were counted across the roughly 700 repertoires, and some 10 million of these chains were shared by at least two donors. Raw reads were error-corrected and collapsed into unique sequences with a nearest-neighbor algorithm that merged closely related sequences to remove PCR and sequencing errors. V, D and J gene segments were assigned by aligning CDR3 sequences to IMGT reference sequences. For a sequence to be retained, a match of at least six nucleotides to both a V gene segment and a J gene segment was required. Rearrangements were called productive when the CDR3 lacked stop codons and stayed in frame with V and J; all others were non-productive. Following IMGT convention, CDR3 was defined as the stretch from the second conserved V-encoded cysteine up to the conserved J-encoded phenylalanine. The earlier analysis of some 600 of the donors excluded sequences that lacked an unambiguous match to a single V gene segment. In an earlier analysis of 587 of the donors, V segments were called functional above 56.7% productive rearrangements and were called segregating when the between-donor standard deviation exceeded 5%. A statistical classification framework was built to diagnose cytomegalovirus status from the catalog of TCR beta chain sequences. A later analysis assigned V and J genes by comparing TCR nucleotide sequences with IMGT/GENE-DB human TR gene sequences. In a later analysis, CDR3 sequences and most-parsimonious VDJ recombination scenarios were assigned using the TCRdist pipeline. A later analysis defined each TCR beta chain by its CDR3 amino acid sequence plus V-gene family, and excluded reads lacking a unique V-gene family. A later analysis removed 592 highly shared, low-generation-probability nucleotide sequences to deal with suspected cross-contamination and a sequencing artifact. For each public chain, a later analysis derived a clonal expansion index from normalized ranks of inferred template counts within each repertoire. In a later analysis, generation probabilities were computed with a VDJ recombination model fitted to out-of-frame rearrangements, and the resulting probabilities were checked against IGoR. A later analysis scored TCR-TCR, TCR-HLA and TCR-CMV co-occurrence with hypergeometric tests, applying a repertoire-size bias correction to TCR pairs. To estimate false discovery rates, a later analysis permuted the HLA or CMV assignments 20 times. In a later analysis, co-occurring TCRs were grouped using DBSCAN, and TCRdist sequence similarity was added for clustering within HLA-allele-positive subsets. Repertoires with fewer than 30,000 or more than 120,000 public chains were left out of co-occurrence clustering, as were a handful of repertoires with anomalous nucleotide sharing. What TCRdb holds here is the immuneACCESS table cut down to in-frame rearrangements. Part of the clones is not present; checked against another copy, under half of the missing clones reflect an unresolved V gene, and the others are unexplained. V, J and clone size are taken as reported in that table, and D and trimming were inferred from the DNA itself. The sample table records around 53,000 clones; roughly four fifths of these occur just once. The ten largest clones add up to 2.5% to 3% of the sample.

The sample originates from a study of cytomegalovirus exposure and HLA in healthy donors (dated by TCRdb to 2015 to 2018). General notes on the study: An earlier analysis of approximately 590 of the donors reported approximately 270 Gb of sequence data and about 100 million unique TCR beta sequences from some 180 million T cells. The study combined high-throughput TCR immunosequencing, statistical association of individual TCRs with disease status, and machine learning to predict cytomegalovirus infection status. An earlier analysis of 587 of the donors used high-throughput TCR beta sequencing to judge whether each TCR beta V gene segment behaved as functional or pseudogenic. Roughly 5 DR-DQ haplotypes were handled as single units for association and clustering, since linkage in the cohort was strong. An early release covering 550 to 700 HLA-typed donors comprised around 300 gigabases of sequencing data and approximately 85 million unique TCR sequences. All discovery cohort repertoires had been generated using a single sequencing platform. A later genetic analysis used genome-wide SNP genotypes for about three fifths of the roughly 700 donors, treating that subset as a discovery cohort. Of the roughly 400 genotyped donors, approximately 82% fell in the genetic ancestry cluster associated with self-reported Caucasian donors. The study aimed to test whether cataloging public T cell receptors could reveal signatures of past pathogen exposure. HLA typing covered class I and class II loci at four-digit resolution. Typing coverage differed by locus: A, B, C, DRB1 and DQB1 were typed in roughly 620-630 donors, DQA1 in approximately 520, DPA1 in some 570, and DPB1 in 450 to 480. The study used immunosequencing to profile the T cell repertoires of approximately 650 subjects and linked those repertoires to cytomegalovirus serostatus. In addition to the first cohort of 666 subjects, a separate validation cohort of approximately 110 different subjects was used. Among some 410 genotyped donors of the cohort, an average of around 250,000 unique TCR beta nucleotide sequences was sequenced per donor, of which roughly 17% were non-productive. The later analysis used no new phenotypic data to find candidate immune exposures, relying instead on TCR beta sequences and their occurrence across donors. A later analysis re-examined previously published TCR beta repertoires from several hundred donors and added high-resolution HLA genotyping to investigate patterns of TCR occurrence. Alongside the repertoire data, information on donor age, sex, ethnicity and CMV serostatus was compiled. General findings and caveats noted by the study authors: Three of the identified cytomegalovirus-associated TCR beta chains were confirmed in vitro to be specific for cytomegalovirus antigens. A later genetic analysis reported fewer N-insertions in productive TCRs among donors in an Asian-associated ancestry cluster than the roughly 700-donor mean. In an earlier analysis of some 500 of the donors, most TCR beta V segments appeared in productive rearrangements about 87% or about 30% of the time, broadly matching IMGT annotations. Only TCR beta chains were sequenced in this cohort, and the absence of alpha or paired-chain data limited detectable features. Most TCR sequences were observed very rarely across donors, whereas some public TCRs were present in many individuals. Because counts were too low, 15 to 20 rarely observed V segments, including chromosome 9 orphons, were excluded from the earlier analysis of roughly 580 of the donors. According to a later analysis, parvovirus B19, influenza, CMV and Epstein-Barr virus appeared linked to several top co-occurrence clusters. V-gene and J-gene trimming of TCR beta chains was associated with a missense DCLRE1C variant in a later genetic analysis, and the association was replicated in an independent cohort. A cluster of highly shared sequence variants was judged likely to be a technical artifact of the sequencing pipeline. Correlated functional status among segregating V segments might reflect linkage disequilibrium, but an unknown experimental factor could not be ruled out. According to a later analysis, TCR association rates differed among HLA loci, with DRB1 alleles showing the most associated TCRs and HLA-C alleles showing the fewest. Roughly uniform sequencing depth across donors was assumed in presence/absence analyses, although this assumption may not hold. In both the original and validation cohorts, the classifier was reported to diagnose cytomegalovirus status with high specificity and sensitivity. When HLA alleles, especially DR and DQ, strongly co-occurred, attributing TCR associations to individual alleles was difficult. Some IMGT-functional V segments, including TRBV6-2 and TRBV6-3, could not be distinguished by the 87-base-pair reads and were therefore excluded. A further reported finding was that TCR beta sequences accurately predicted the HLA-A and HLA-B alleles for most subjects in the first cohort. A later analysis associated around 16,000 TCR beta sequences with specific HLA alleles at a false discovery rate of 0.05. For the cohort, immune exposure information was limited to CMV serostatus. The authors suggested that the approach could potentially be generalized to other disease states and immunological phenotypes. A later analysis found that HLA-associated TCR beta chains were more clonally expanded and had lower generation probabilities than equally common non-associated chains. Because HLA typing was missing for some donors at each locus, association tests included only the typed subset. In a later analysis, most CMV-associated TCR beta chains were found to appear HLA-restricted, with HLA associations seemingly driven largely by CMV exposure. In the study, some 160 TCR beta chains were listed as associated with cytomegalovirus.

The cohort was made up of hundreds of healthy bone marrow donors. At the time of sampling, every cohort member was nominally healthy, though immune exposures that went unrecorded were likely present. The donor tested CMV seronegative and was one of the 352 seronegative cohort members. A peripheral blood sample was collected from each donor, and TCR beta sequencing was performed on peripheral blood mononuclear cells. Genomic DNA extraction from the blood cell samples was performed with the Qiagen DNeasy Blood Extraction Kit. Sequenced material: PBMCs. The sequence joins TRBV5-6 to TRBJ2-7; the D region possibly corresponds to TRBD1 (6 bases align). The sequence derives from a man aged 50 to 60 in good health and CMV-seronegative. The CDR3 reads as follows: CASSRGCEQYF. DNA sequence: TGTGCCAGCAGCAGGGGGTGCGAGCAGTACTTC.